These T cell receptor beta chains were read from a single sample in a study of OX40 agonist ivuxolimab in advanced cancers. Generated by immunoSEQ multiplex PCR, the TCRdb table keeps only in-frame clones and is missing some. In the table there are fewer than 85,000 clones, just under 85% of which are singletons. The input for sequencing was CD4+ or CD8+ T cells sorted from blood, taken in a trial of the OX40 agonist ivuxolimab. The receptors stem from an adult with an advanced solid tumor such as melanoma, head and neck, liver or kidney cancer. Both conserved end residues are part of each CDR3. Each record gives: V gene, CDR3 length, J gene, clone size, D gene, CDR3 DNA, CDR3 protein. The D gene is left open where the match is weak. Size is omitted from some rows. Given values are once, few, many or a class for expanded clones.

V gene: TRBV27
CDR3 length: 14
J gene: TRBJ2-3
clone size: .
D gene: TRBD2
CDR3 DNA: TGTGCCAGCAGTTTTTCCATACTAGCGGGAGAAGAGTATTTT
CDR3 protein: CASSFSILAGEEYF

V gene: TRBV6-5
CDR3 length: 12
J gene: TRBJ1-2
clone size: .
D gene: TRBD1
CDR3 DNA: TGTGCCAGCACCCGAAGGGGGCAGGGCTACACCTTC
CDR3 protein: CASTRRGQGYTF

V gene: TRBV11-2
CDR3 length: 13
J gene: TRBJ2-3
clone size: .
D gene: .
CDR3 DNA: TGTGCCAGCAGCTTCGGGGGCCCAGATACGCAGTATTTT
CDR3 protein: CASSFGGPDTQYF

V gene: TRBV19
CDR3 length: 16
J gene: TRBJ1-1
clone size: .
D gene: .
CDR3 DNA: TGTGCCAGTAGCTTCTTGGAGGACCAGAGGGACACTGAAGCTTTCTTT
CDR3 protein: CASSFLEDQRDTEAFF

V gene: TRBV30
CDR3 length: 16
J gene: TRBJ1-4
clone size: .
D gene: TRBD1
CDR3 DNA: TGTGCCTGGAGTGGGACAGGGTTTGTTTTGGGTGAAAAACTGTTTTTT
CDR3 protein: CAWSGTGFVLGEKLFF

V gene: TRBV7-2
CDR3 length: 13
J gene: TRBJ2-1
clone size: once
D gene: .
CDR3 DNA: TGTGCCAGCAGCCTTTGGACACGCAATGAGCAGTTCTTC
CDR3 protein: CASSLWTRNEQFF

V gene: TRBV19
CDR3 length: 16
J gene: TRBJ2-3
clone size: .
D gene: TRBD2
CDR3 DNA: TGTGCCAGTAGTTCTAAGACTAGCGGGAGCACAGATACGCAGTATTTT
CDR3 protein: CASSSKTSGSTDTQYF

V gene: TRBV18
CDR3 length: 12
J gene: TRBJ2-3
clone size: .
D gene: .
CDR3 DNA: TGTGCCAGCTCACCACAGACAGATACGCAGTATTTT
CDR3 protein: CASSPQTDTQYF

V gene: TRBV5-1
CDR3 length: 15
J gene: TRBJ1-4
clone size: .
D gene: .
CDR3 DNA: TGCGCCAGCAGCTTGACAGGGAGAACTAATGAAAAACTGTTTTTT
CDR3 protein: CASSLTGRTNEKLFF

V gene: TRBV5-6
CDR3 length: 12
J gene: TRBJ1-2
clone size: .
D gene: .
CDR3 DNA: TGTGCCAGCAGCGAGCCGGCGGGTGGCTACACCTTC
CDR3 protein: CASSEPAGGYTF

V gene: TRBV27
CDR3 length: 16
J gene: TRBJ1-5
clone size: once
D gene: TRBD1
CDR3 DNA: TGTGCCAGCAGTTCGCGGACAGGGTCTAGGAGTCAGCCCCAGCATTTT
CDR3 protein: CASSSRTGSRSQPQHF

V gene: TRBV11-2
CDR3 length: 13
J gene: TRBJ1-5
clone size: few
D gene: TRBD1
CDR3 DNA: TGTGCCAGCAGCTCCGACAGGGCTCAGCCCCAGCATTTT
CDR3 protein: CASSSDRAQPQHF

V gene: TRBV7-2
CDR3 length: 13
J gene: TRBJ2-5
clone size: once
D gene: .
CDR3 DNA: TGTGCCAGCAGCCCGCTAAGAGTAGAGACCCAGTACTTC
CDR3 protein: CASSPLRVETQYF

V gene: TRBV28
CDR3 length: 14
J gene: TRBJ2-3
clone size: .
D gene: .
CDR3 DNA: TGTGCCATCGCTACTAGCAACTCCTTGGATACGCAGTATTTT
CDR3 protein: CAIATSNSLDTQYF

V gene: TRBV5-4
CDR3 length: 13
J gene: TRBJ2-1
clone size: .
D gene: .
CDR3 DNA: TGTGCCAGCAGCGCCGGAGGGGCCTATGGGCAGTTCTTC
CDR3 protein: CASSAGGAYGQFF

V gene: TRBV9
CDR3 length: 15
J gene: TRBJ1-1
clone size: .
D gene: .
CDR3 DNA: TGTGCCAGCAGCGTAGGAGGGTTAGAGAACACTGAAGCTTTCTTT
CDR3 protein: CASSVGGLENTEAFF

V gene: TRBV6-1
CDR3 length: 14
J gene: TRBJ1-1
clone size: .
D gene: .
CDR3 DNA: TGTGCCAGCAGTTCTCAAAAGGGGATCCCTGAAGCTTTCTTT
CDR3 protein: CASSSQKGIPEAFF

V gene: TRBV7-9
CDR3 length: 17
J gene: TRBJ2-1
clone size: .
D gene: TRBD1
CDR3 DNA: TGTGCCAGCAGCTCCGAGGGGGCGGTGGGGTCCTACAATGAGCAGTTCTTC
CDR3 protein: CASSSEGAVGSYNEQFF

V gene: TRBV27
CDR3 length: 17
J gene: TRBJ2-7
clone size: once
D gene: TRBD2
CDR3 DNA: TGTGCCAGCAGTCCCATGAGGGGTGCGGGAGCGACCTACGAGCAGTACTTC
CDR3 protein: CASSPMRGAGATYEQYF

V gene: TRBV7-9
CDR3 length: 18
J gene: TRBJ2-3
clone size: .
D gene: .
CDR3 DNA: TGTGCCAGCAGCCTCTTACTAGGGGGGGGCCGTAGCACAGATACGCAGTATTTT
CDR3 protein: CASSLLLGGGRSTDTQYF

V gene: TRBV10-3
CDR3 length: 14
J gene: TRBJ2-2
clone size: .
D gene: .
CDR3 DNA: TGTGCCATCCTACACCTTCAGGGCGCCGGGGAGCTGTTTTTT
CDR3 protein: CAILHLQGAGELFF

V gene: TRBV6-1
CDR3 length: 15
J gene: TRBJ2-5
clone size: .
D gene: .
CDR3 DNA: TGTGCCAGCTCGGGGGCCAGGGAAAGGTCGGAGACCCAGTACTTC
CDR3 protein: CASSGARERSETQYF

V gene: TRBV28
CDR3 length: 16
J gene: TRBJ1-1
clone size: .
D gene: .
CDR3 DNA: TGTGCCAGCAGTTTATCAGGGGACGGAAAGAACACTGAAGCTTTCTTT
CDR3 protein: CASSLSGDGKNTEAFF

V gene: TRBV6-5
CDR3 length: 13
J gene: TRBJ1-5
clone size: few
D gene: .
CDR3 DNA: TGTGCCAGCAGTTACTCGCGCAATCAGCCCCAGCATTTT
CDR3 protein: CASSYSRNQPQHF

V gene: TRBV25-1
CDR3 length: 15
J gene: TRBJ2-5
clone size: few
D gene: TRBD2
CDR3 DNA: TGTGCCAGCAGTGGACTAGCGGCCAACCAAGAGACCCAGTACTTC
CDR3 protein: CASSGLAANQETQYF

V gene: TRBV30
CDR3 length: 14
J gene: TRBJ1-2
clone size: few
D gene: .
CDR3 DNA: TGTGCCTGGAGTTTGACGAGGACTAACTATGGCTACACCTTC
CDR3 protein: CAWSLTRTNYGYTF

V gene: TRBV27
CDR3 length: 14
J gene: TRBJ1-5
clone size: .
D gene: TRBD1
CDR3 DNA: TGTGCCAGCAGAGCGACAGGGGGCAATCAGCCCCAGCATTTT
CDR3 protein: CASRATGGNQPQHF